The 29 T cell receptor beta chains presented below share a single source sample, sequenced in a study of shared clonotypes between healthy human individuals. Profiling relied on immunoSEQ multiplex PCR, and the TCRdb table lists in-frame clones only, not all of them. The data hold around 2.5 million clones, with roughly 93% observed a single time. The sample was naive CD4+ T cells from PBMCs. Noted subset: CD45RA+ positively selected. Receptor source: a man between 18 and 35 years old in good health. Some clones in this sample may be carry-over from other donors' samples.

In the case of this clone: This sample also contains other DNA sequences that code for the same CDR3. The chain uses TRBV18 and TRBJ2-3; D gene unclear. Germline lookup yields CDR1 KGHSH and CDR2 LQKENI. V lost 2 bases to trimming and J lost 4 bases, with 4 bases between them. The CDR3 has 12 residues. The chain's CDR3 is CASSPSADTQYF. The CDR3 DNA follows: TGTGCCAGCTCACCATCGGCAGATACGCAGTATTTT.

As regards this clone: Other nucleotide sequences in the sample specify the same CDR3. The CDR3 coding sequence is TGTGCCAGCAGTGAACAGGGGGCCTCCAATGAAAAACTGTTTTTT. Translating gives CASSEQGASNEKLFF. This sequence joins TRBV28 and TRBJ1-4; 9 bases match TRBD1. Per the germline V gene, CDR1 is MDHEN and CDR2 is SYDVKM. The V and J ends lost 5 bases and 5 bases, in that order; junction bases with no gene match: 6. The CDR3 contains 15 residues.

The chain employs TRBV30 and TRBJ2-5; TRBD2 is a possible D gene (5 bases). V lost 3 bases and J lost 4, with 12 bases in between. The CDR3 length is 13 residues. Germline CDR1 is GTSNPN and CDR2 is SVGIG (reference sequence). The CDR3 reads CAWRPLGGETQYF. DNA for the CDR3: TGTGCCTGGAGGCCTCTAGGAGGAGAGACCCAGTACTTC.

The CDR3 spells CASSFLPAGTSTDTQYF. The CDR3 DNA reads as TGTGCCAGCAGTTTCCTCCCAGCCGGGACTAGCACAGATACGCAGTATTTT. This chain joins TRBV28 and TRBJ2-3; possible D gene TRBD2, 6 bases. Trimming left V 3 bases short and J 0 bases short, with 16 bases between. Germline V gene sequence: CDR1 MDHEN, CDR2 SYDVKM. CDR3 length: 17 residues.

This sequence joins TRBV15 and TRBJ1-2; the D gene is possibly TRBD1 (5 bases). V was shortened by 0 bases and J by 8 bases, with 10 bases between the two germline ends. The CDR3 has 13 residues. Germline V gene data show CDR1 as LNHNV and CDR2 as YYDKDF (reference sequence). CDR3 protein: CATSREPRGGYTF. The CDR3 region has the DNA TGTGCCACCAGCAGAGAGCCCCGGGGCGGCTACACCTTC.

The V and J genes are TRBV30 and TRBJ2-7; D gene ambiguous. Per the germline V gene, CDR1 is GTSNPN and CDR2 is SVGIG (reference sequence). The V end lost 1 base, the J end lost 3 bases, and 10 bases lay between the germline ends. The CDR3 contains 13 residues. The CDR3 region is CAWSGRTGYEQYF. CDR3 coding DNA: TGTGCCTGGAGTGGGCGAACGGGCTACGAGCAGTACTTC.

V is TRBV7-3 and J is TRBJ2-3; 10 bases fit TRBD2. The CDR3 is made up of 15 amino acids. Germline V gene sequence: CDR1 SGHTA, CDR2 FQGTGA. V lost 2 bases and J lost 8; bases outside the gene matches: 7. The CDR3 loop reads CASSLASGSSGTQYF. The DNA of the CDR3 is TGTGCCAGCAGCTTAGCTAGCGGGAGCTCGGGTACGCAGTATTTT.

This chain links TRBV5-4 with TRBJ2-7; TRBD2 matches 9 bases. The ends lost 4 bases at V and 2 bases at J; junction bases unmatched: 10. The CDR3 is made up of 16 amino acids. CDR1 is SGHNT and CDR2 is YYREEE in the germline V gene (reference sequence). CDR3 amino acids: CASSPPGGRATYEQYF. CDR3 coding DNA: TGTGCCAGCAGCCCCCCGGGCGGGAGGGCAACCTACGAGCAGTACTTC.

The genes are TRBV28 and TRBJ2-7, with 9 bases lining up with TRBD2. The germline gives CDR1 MDHEN, CDR2 SYDVKM. The CDR3 runs 15 residues. V lost 4 bases, J lost 3 bases, and 7 bases stayed unmatched. CDR3 DNA sequence: TGTGCCAGCAGTTCGATGCGGGAGGGCCGCTACGAGCAGTACTTC. This codes for CASSSMREGRYEQYF.

The chain couples TRBV6-5 to TRBJ1-1, with D perhaps matching TRBD1 (6 bases). The CDR3 spans 15 residues. V lost 10 bases and J 4 bases, leaving 22 bases between the germline ends. In germline, CDR1 is MNHEY, CDR2 SVGAGI. CDR3 sequence reads: CATLRLYRDGTEAFF. The CDR3 coding sequence is TGTGCCACCCTTCGGCTGTACAGGGACGGCACTGAAGCTTTCTTT.

On this clone itself: The same CDR3 arises from other DNA sequences in this sample as well. This chain uses TRBV28 with TRBJ1-2, with D possibly matching TRBD1 (5 bases). V lost 8 bases and J lost 1, with 5 bases in between. This CDR3 has 11 amino acids. Germline V gene sequence: CDR1 MDHEN, CDR2 SYDVKM. The CDR3 loop is CASDSNYGYTF. The DNA of the CDR3 is TGTGCCAGCGACAGTAACTATGGCTACACCTTC.

The chain carries TRBV6-5 and TRBJ1-4; D might be TRBD1 (5 bases). The CDR3 runs to 13 residues. Germline CDR1 is MNHEY and CDR2 is SVGAGI. Trimming stripped 0 bases from V and 7 bases from J, with 6 bases between. The CDR3 protein is CASSYSQVEKLFF. The CDR3 coding sequence is TGTGCCAGCAGTTACTCACAGGTTGAAAAACTGTTTTTT.

The chain combines TRBV13 with TRBJ2-5, with D maybe TRBD1 (6 bases). From germline, CDR1 is PRHDT and CDR2 FYEKMQ (reference sequence). The CDR3 is made up of 14 amino acids. The V gene lost 0 bases and the J gene lost 8 bases, with 13 bases spanning the gap. The CDR3 region is CASSLGPGHGTQYF. CDR3 DNA: TGTGCCAGCAGCTTAGGACCGGGACACGGTACCCAGTACTTC.

J is TRBJ2-3 and V is TRBV2; tentative D call: TRBD1 (5 bases). Germline V gene sequence: CDR1 SNHLY, CDR2 FYNNEI. This CDR3 is 15 amino acids long. Trimming left V 2 bases short and J 3 bases short, with 12 bases between. The CDR3 protein is CASSERVRETDTQYF. The CDR3 region has the DNA TGTGCCAGCAGTGAAAGGGTCAGGGAAACAGATACGCAGTATTTT.

The J gene is TRBJ2-7, the V gene TRBV7-9, with TRBD2 as a possible D gene (6 bases). The CDR3 is 14 residues long. V lost 4 bases and J 3 bases, leaving 13 bases between the germline ends. The germline CDR1 and CDR2 sequences are SEHNR and FQNEAQ (reference sequence). CDR3: CASSSGLMLYEQYF. CDR3 DNA: TGTGCCAGCAGCTCGGGACTGATGCTCTACGAGCAGTACTTC.

The genes are TRBV7-2 and TRBJ1-3; D call uncertain. Germline assignment: CDR1 SGHTA and CDR2 FQGNSA. The CDR3 sequence is 13 residues long. The V end lost 0 bases, the J end lost 8 bases, and 8 bases lay between the germline ends. The CDR3 sequence: CASSLAPRDTIYF. In nucleotides, the CDR3 is TGTGCCAGCAGCTTAGCGCCCCGAGACACCATATATTTT. Filled out from reference TRBV7-2 and TRBJ1-3, the complete variable domain reads GAGVSQSPSNKVTEKGKDVELRCDPISGHTALYWYRQSLGQGLEFLIYFQGNSAPDKSGLPSDRFSAERTGGSVSTLTIQRTQQEDSAVYLCASSLAPRDTIYFGEGSWLTVV.

In this sample, this clone turned up once. The CDR3 loop reads CASRSYLRERSPYNEQFF. The CDR3 DNA follows: TGTGCCAGCAGGTCCTACCTAAGAGAGCGTAGCCCCTACAATGAGCAGTTCTTC. The chain joins TRBV27 to TRBJ2-1; D uncertain. Germline CDR1 reads MNHEY; CDR2 reads SMNVEV (reference sequence). CDR3 length: 18 amino acids. Trimming shortened V by 6 bases and J by 2 bases, and 23 bases separated the two germline ends.

This clone was seen a handful of times. The chain has TRBV21-1 and TRBJ1-1. TRBV21-1 counts as a pseudogene. The CDR3 runs 15 residues. The CDR3 DNA sequence: TGTGCCAGCAGCAAAGCTCGGGGAACGAACACTGAAGCTTTCTTT. This sequence encodes CASSKARGTNTEAFF.

In its sample, this clone was seen a few times. The rearrangement joins TRBV28 to TRBJ2-2, with D unclear. V was clipped by 7 bases and J by 1 base, with 7 bases between them. This CDR3 has 13 amino acids. Germline CDR1 MDHEN, CDR2 SYDVKM. CDR3 sequence: CASTLGNTGELFF. CDR3 nucleotides: TGTGCCAGCACGCTGGGGAACACCGGGGAGCTGTTTTTT. Variable domain in full (rest from reference TRBV28 and TRBJ2-2): DVKVTQSSRYLVKRTGEKVFLECVQDMDHENMFWYRQDPGLGLRLIYFSYDVKMKEKGDIPEGYSVSREKKERFSLILESASTNQTSMYLCASTLGNTGELFFGEGSRLTVL.

This chain links TRBV28 with TRBJ2-1, with D uncertain. Germline CDR1 MDHEN, CDR2 SYDVKM. V dropped 2 bases and J dropped 0 bases, with 8 bases sitting between them. The CDR3 totals 15 residues. The CDR3 DNA reads TGTGCCAGCAGTTTAGCGGACCTCTCCTACAATGAGCAGTTCTTC. As protein: CASSLADLSYNEQFF.

This chain joins TRBV15 and TRBJ1-2; D is undetermined. Germline V CDR1 and CDR2: LNHNV, YYDKDF (reference sequence). The length of the CDR3 is 13 residues. V dropped 6 bases and J dropped 2 bases, with 10 bases sitting between them. CDR3 DNA: TGTGCCACCAGTGCAGGAACCAACTATGGCTACACCTTC. Protein product: CATSAGTNYGYTF. Complete variable domain (other parts from reference TRBV15 and TRBJ1-2): DAMVIQNPRYQVTQFGKPVTLSCSQTLNHNVMYWYQQKSSQAPKLLFHYYDKDFNNEADTPDNFQSRRPNTSFCFLDIRSPGLGDTAMYLCATSAGTNYGYTFGSGTRLTVV.

V is TRBV6-4 and J is TRBJ2-1; TRBD2 agrees at 10 bases. The CDR3 is made up of 14 amino acids. The germline V gene encodes CDR1 MRHNA and CDR2 SNTAGT. The J segment lost 9 bases and the V segment lost 3 bases, leaving 5 bases of the junction unmatched. The CDR3 is CASSDEGLASEQFF. The CDR3 nucleotides read TGTGCCAGCAGTGATGAGGGACTAGCGTCTGAGCAGTTCTTC.

This chain joins TRBV6-4 and TRBJ2-2; tentative D call: TRBD1 (6 bases). Germline CDR1 is MRHNA and CDR2 is SNTAGT. The CDR3 contains 16 residues. Deletions cut 7 bases from V and 5 bases from J, with 20 bases between. CDR3 bases: TGTGCCAGCATCCCACAGGGCCCAGGGTGGACCGGGGAGCTGTTTTTT. Protein sequence: CASIPQGPGWTGELFF.

The CDR3, as DNA: TGTGCCACCAGCAGAGGACTAGCGGGAGTATCCCACGAGCAGTACTTC. The encoded protein is CATSRGLAGVSHEQYF. The chain uses TRBV15 and TRBJ2-7, with 12 bases matching TRBD2. CDR1 LNHNV and CDR2 YYDKDF come from the germline V gene (reference sequence). V was clipped by 1 base and J by 5 bases; unmatched bases: 6. This CDR3 has 16 residues.

The chain has TRBV28 and TRBJ1-4; 7 bases match TRBD1. The V and J ends lost 7 bases and 8 bases, in that order; junction bases with no gene match: 4. The CDR3 extends over 12 amino acids. Germline V lookup: CDR1 MDHEN, CDR2 SYDVKM. In DNA form, the CDR3 reads TGTGCCAGCACGGCGGACAGGGAAAAACTGTTTTTT. The encoded protein is CASTADREKLFF.

About this clone: The same CDR3 arises from other DNA sequences in this sample as well. The genes are TRBV2 and TRBJ2-7; D remains ambiguous. The V and J ends lost 6 bases and 2 bases respectively, with 5 bases between them. The V gene's germline CDR1 is SNHLY and CDR2 FYNNEI. The CDR3 totals 11 residues. CDR3: CASRPAYEQYF. CDR3 sequence (DNA): TGTGCCAGCAGACCGGCCTACGAGCAGTACTTC.

This chain uses TRBV4-3 with TRBJ2-7, with 8 nucleotides matching TRBD1. Per the germline V gene, CDR1 is LGHNA and CDR2 is YSLEER. Losses at the gene ends were 0 bases for V and 4 bases for J; bases not matched to a gene: 8. The CDR3 extends over 16 amino acids. The CDR3 is CASSQEPGQAFYEQYF. Here the CDR3 DNA reads TGCGCCAGCAGCCAAGAGCCGGGACAGGCTTTTTACGAGCAGTACTTC.

A word on this clone: Other DNA sequences in this specimen translate into the identical CDR3. This chain uses TRBV4-2 with TRBJ2-1; D call uncertain. V dropped 0 bases and J dropped 4 bases, with 4 bases sitting between them. The CDR3 has 13 residues. Germline lookup yields CDR1 LGHNA and CDR2 YNFKEQ. CDR3 residues: CASSQDLYNEQFF. The CDR3 DNA sequence: TGTGCCAGCAGCCAAGATTTATACAATGAGCAGTTCTTC.

The chain links TRBV19 to TRBJ2-5; D tentatively fits TRBD1 or TRBD2 (5 bases each). The CDR3 loop spans 15 amino acids. Per the germline V gene, CDR1 is LNHDA and CDR2 is SQIVND (reference sequence). The germline V and J ends were trimmed by 0 bases and 4 bases, with 12 bases remaining between them. Written as DNA, the CDR3 is TGTGCCAGTAGTATAGATCTTCGGGGCCGAGAGACCCAGTACTTC. It encodes CASSIDLRGRETQYF. The full variable domain, completed using reference TRBV19 and TRBJ2-5, is DGGITQSPKYLFRKEGQNVTLSCEQNLNHDAMYWYRQDPGQGLRLIYYSQIVNDFQKGDIAEGYSVSREKKESFPLTVTSAQKNPTAFYLCASSIDLRGRETQYFGPGTRLLVL.